This T cell receptor beta chain appears in the sequencing data of a study of CD8 T cells in ankylosing spondylitis (dated by TCRdb to the late 2010s). Notes on the research overall: To find TCR variants linked to disease, the study profiled T cell receptor beta repertoires in ankylosing spondylitis patients and healthy donors. In total, the full study cohort was made up of roughly 100 healthy donors and 25 to 30 ankylosing spondylitis patients. Samples of peripheral blood were taken, and for ankylosing spondylitis patients, synovial fluid was collected as well.

TCRdb names Illumina HiSeq 2500 as the instrument used. Quantitative 5'-RACE with molecular barcodes was the method used to prepare the TCR beta libraries. On the authors' methods: A new computational method based on a probabilistic model of VDJ rearrangement was used to identify disease-linked TCR variants. Using fastp at Q25 and MiXCR, TCRdb reprocessed the public reads and kept productive beta chains. Here each entry gathers all rows of one CDR3 protein and keeps the most common genes and DNA. TCRdb, not the authors, supplied the V and J calls. The sample profile shows roughly 200,000 distinct CDR3 sequences; roughly 13% of them were found once. 15% to 20% of the sample is in the top ten clones. This clonotype was seen repeatedly, ten times or more. The antigen this receptor binds is unknown. No base quality values were provided; no much bigger clone lies one nucleotide off. CDR3 length: 14 amino acids, cysteine to phenylalanine. Only the CDR3 portion is preserved as DNA: 42 bases, with reading frame beginning at the first base. Between the V and J ends, shortened by 0 bases and 5 bases respectively, the junction contains 5 bases.

General findings and caveats noted by the study authors: A TCR beta motif made up of several highly homologous amino acid variants appeared to be characteristic of blood from ankylosing spondylitis patients. The disease-linked clones showed a CD8+ phenotype and occurred at relatively low frequencies in peripheral blood. Some of the motif variants had been reported before in the synovial fluid and blood of reactive arthritis patients, a finding that suggests common disease-initiation mechanisms. The disease-linked clones were reported to be significantly enriched in matched synovial fluid samples from ankylosing spondylitis patients.

The sequenced sample was blood, either unsorted or a sorted T cell fraction (not recorded which). The V gene is TRBV12-3 or TRBV12-4 and the J gene is TRBJ1-6; the D gene assignment is ambiguous. This clonotype originated in a male donor with ankylosing spondylitis or in good health (not recorded which). The bases read TGTGCCAGCAGTTTAGCAGGGAATAATTCACCCCTCCACTTT. Its protein is CASSLAGNNSPLHF.